This is a list of T cell receptor beta chains from one sample in a study of OX40 agonist ivuxolimab in advanced cancers. Sequenced by immunoSEQ multiplex PCR; TCRdb stores in-frame clones only, minus some. This table has 70,000 or so clones, 65% to 85% appearing once. Sequenced here: CD4+ or CD8+ T cells sorted from blood, sampled in a trial of the OX40 agonist ivuxolimab. These TCRs come from an adult with an advanced solid tumor such as melanoma, head and neck, liver or kidney cancer. CDR3s include the opening cysteine and the closing phenylalanine or tryptophan. Clone size appears in some rows only: once, few, many, or a class for an expanded clone.

clone_size v_call cdr3_aa
NA TRBV6-1 CATYSGGGKTQYF
NA TRBV6-1 CASRASGTGFRELFF
NA TRBV28 CASNPSTGWNTEAFF
once TRBV6-1 CASSETGLSGNTIYF
NA TRBV10-3 CAIRAGTGDNIQYF
NA TRBV5-1 CASSETGARETQYF
NA TRBV15 CATSARTGTITDTQYF
NA TRBV5-1 CASSLAGSSTDTQYF
NA TRBV5-1 CASSLDGGGNSPLHF
NA TRBV11-1 CASSSFGSGANVLTF
few TRBV4-1 CASSQGDRGSETQYF
NA TRBV5-1 CASSPGGMEETQYF
NA TRBV5-1 CASSKQTGGNHGYTF
once TRBV28 CASSSPRGQGREKLFF
NA TRBV6-1 CASSEMYRVDTQYF
few TRBV4-1 CASSQLRLGGGSNTGELFF
NA TRBV7-8 CASSLGLGGSYEQYF
NA TRBV6-1 CASLDRAVNQPQHF
few TRBV27 CASSRHISYEQYF
once TRBV18 CASSPSGQGAADTQYF
NA TRBV7-2 CASGVQLGANYGYTF
NA TRBV19 CASSMGDRGQETQYF